In its sample, the clone carrying this T cell receptor beta chain was seen a few times. This entry comes from a study of T-cell reconstitution after alpha-beta-depleted transplantation in children. Molecular barcoding with unique molecular identifiers was used for the TCRbeta library. Each CDR3 protein is one row after TCRdb ran MiXCR on the PCR reads. The top ten hold 4% to 5.5% of the sample, which has about 400,000 distinct CDR3 sequences, roughly 13% seen once. With 2 bases clipped from V and 1 base from J, the junction kept 5 bases outside the gene matches. The CDR3 contains 15 residues. Per germline, CDR1 SGHDT and CDR2 YYEEEE.

The sequencing used PBMCs, collected from the stem cell graft. V and J are TRBV5-6 and TRBJ1-2, with TRBD1 identical over 7 bases. The sequence was obtained from a human donor who donated a stem cell graft to a child with Fanconi anemia. CDR3 DNA: TGTGCCAGCAGCTTCCAGGGGGTGCTTAACTATGGCTACACCTTC. Its protein is CASSFQGVLNYGYTF.